This TCR beta chain was retrieved from a study of cytomegalovirus exposure and HLA in healthy donors. With regard to this clone: The antigen is undetermined.

The study's findings and limits: In vitro checks showed that a few CMV-associated chains really do target CMV antigens. The study listed 164 cytomegalovirus-associated TCR beta chains.

Assay: immunoSEQ multiplex PCR; the TCRdb copy retains only in-frame clones and omits some. The data show tens of thousands of clones, 96% seen once. The CDR3 totals 16 residues. CDR1 is MGHRA and CDR2 is YSYEKL in the germline V gene. Trimming cost V 2 bases and J 4 bases; bases outside gene matches: 8. The donors were in the approximately 130-subject validation cohort; that cohort was separate from the approximately 700-subject first cohort. Sample: PBMCs. The chain combines TRBV4-1 with TRBJ1-5; 7 bases fit TRBD1. The receptor comes from a man younger than 35 in good health and CMV-seronegative. This CDR3 reads CASSQSNSGGNQPQHF. The CDR3 region has the DNA TGCGCCAGCAGCCAATCAAATTCAGGGGGTAATCAGCCCCAGCATTTT.